This T cell receptor beta chain was profiled in a study of radiotherapy plus CTLA-4 blockade in lung cancer. In the study overall: 15% to 20% of patients responded objectively, and around 32% achieved disease control.

Worth noting for this clone: The antigen is undetermined.

Repertoires were generated with immunoSEQ multiplex PCR, while TCRdb's copy carries only in-frame clones and drops some. The table lists 80,000 to 95,000 clones, about four fifths of them singletons, with under 30% in the top ten. General observations from the study: Some TCR clones had been derived from tumors. These clones expanded in peripheral blood after radiotherapy plus ipilimumab. It was early blood T cell clone dynamics, with interferon-beta, that reportedly best predicted response.

Participants had chemo-refractory metastatic non-small-cell lung cancer and were treated with focal radiation plus ipilimumab CTLA-4 blockade. The CDR3 covers 16 residues. The V and J ends lost 2 bases and 2 bases respectively, with 12 bases between them. Germline CDR1 reads LNHDA; CDR2 reads SQIVND (reference sequence). The V call is TRBV19, the J call TRBJ2-2, with TRBD1 as a possible D gene (6 bases). The receptor was derived from a human donor with non-small cell lung cancer that progressed on radiotherapy plus ipilimumab. The specimen comprised peripheral blood, sampled from a patient treated with radiotherapy plus ipilimumab. CDR3 in amino acids: CASSILPGANTGELFF. The CDR3 region has the DNA TGTGCCAGTAGTATACTTCCAGGGGCCAACACCGGGGAGCTGTTTTTT.